The entry that follows covers one TCR beta chain sequence. This entry belongs to a study of glioma-infiltrating T cells after dendritic cell vaccination. Germline values: CDR1 SGHDT, CDR2 YYEEEE. The CDR3 has 13 residues. V was shortened by 5 bases and J by 6 bases, with 14 bases between the two germline ends. The data were produced by immunoSEQ multiplex PCR, yet TCRdb's version contains in-frame clones alone and is incomplete. The table includes 90,000 or so clones, 85% detected once. All glioblastoma patients lacked an isocitrate dehydrogenase mutation. The input for sequencing was blood, taken before dendritic cell vaccination. The chain recombines TRBV5-6 with TRBJ1-1; no firm D call. The receptor's source is a human donor with glioblastoma. DNA for the CDR3: TGTGCCAGCAGGAGGGAATCTGGTTCTGAAGCTTTCTTT. Translating gives CASRRESGSEAFF. Looking up the rest from reference TRBV5-6 and TRBJ1-1 gives the full variable domain: DAGVTQSPTHLIKTRGQQVTLRCSPKSGHDTVSWYQQALGQGPQFIFQYYEEEERQRGNFPDRFSGHQFPNYSSELNVNALLLGDSALYLCASRRESGSEAFFGQGTRLTVV.